What follows describes a single TCR beta chain. Following a re-call of the 5' RACE reads, TCRdb has one entry per CDR3 protein and lacks DNA. This table lists approximately 120,000 distinct CDR3 sequences. The data belong to a study of monozygotic twins with inflammatory bowel disease. The CDR3 is 13 amino acids. From germline, CDR1 is MDHEN and CDR2 SYDVKM. The V and J genes are TRBV28 and TRBJ2-5; TCRdb's D gene call, TRBD2, goes unchecked for lack of DNA. This clonotype originated in a human donor with ulcerative colitis or Crohn's disease, or a healthy co-twin of an affected twin (not recorded which). Sequenced: blood. The CDR3 spells CASSFTSTETQYF.